The clone carrying this TCR beta chain was counted ten times or more. The data were obtained in a study of esophageal squamous cell carcinoma under preoperative chemotherapy. Germline assignment: CDR1 MNHNS and CDR2 SASEGT. The junction had 11 bases not matched to a gene; V was cut back by 6 bases and J by 7 bases. The CDR3 spans 16 residues. Sample time point: after preoperative PTX-NDP chemotherapy. TCRdb called the PCR reads again in MiXCR, with one record for every CDR3 protein. The repertoire holds around 10,000 distinct CDR3 sequences, around 48% seen once, with 11% to 15% in the top ten. The chain combines TRBV6-1 with TRBJ2-1; 11 positions agree with TRBD1. This receptor was taken from a human donor with esophageal squamous cell carcinoma. The donor label of this sample is uncertain. The material was obtained from a patient given preoperative chemotherapy. CDR3: CASSRAGTGGLNEQFF. CDR3 coding DNA: TGTGCCAGCAGCAGGGCCGGGACAGGGGGGTTAAATGAGCAGTTCTTC.